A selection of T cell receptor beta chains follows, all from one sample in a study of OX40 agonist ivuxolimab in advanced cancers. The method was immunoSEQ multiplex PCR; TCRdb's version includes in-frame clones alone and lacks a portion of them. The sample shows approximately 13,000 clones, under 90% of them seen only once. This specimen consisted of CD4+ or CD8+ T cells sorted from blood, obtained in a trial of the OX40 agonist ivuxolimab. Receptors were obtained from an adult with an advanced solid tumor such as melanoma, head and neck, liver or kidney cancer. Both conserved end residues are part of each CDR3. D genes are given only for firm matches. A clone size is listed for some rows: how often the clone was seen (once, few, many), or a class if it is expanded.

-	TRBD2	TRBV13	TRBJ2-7	TGTGCCAGCAGCCCAAAGTCGGTAGCGGGAGCCTACGAGCAGTACTTC	CASSPKSVAGAYEQYF
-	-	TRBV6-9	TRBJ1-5	TGTGCCAGCAGTCCACAGGGAGGCAATCAGCCCCAGCATTTT	CASSPQGGNQPQHF
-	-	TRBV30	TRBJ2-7	TGTGCCTGGTCCCGGCAGGGGTACGAGCAGTACTTC	CAWSRQGYEQYF
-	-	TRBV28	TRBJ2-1	TGTGCCAGCAGTTTATCTCTCCTCGGCTACAATGAGCAGTTCTTC	CASSLSLLGYNEQFF
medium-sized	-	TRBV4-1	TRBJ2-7	TGCGCCAGCAGCCAAGGTCAGGGGTACTACGAGCAGTACTTC	CASSQGQGYYEQYF
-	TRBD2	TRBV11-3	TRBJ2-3	TGTGCCAGCAGCGGTCCTAGCGGGGGGGCCTCGTTTGACTCAGATACGCAGTATTTT	CASSGPSGGASFDSDTQYF
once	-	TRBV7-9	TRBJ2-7	TGTGCCACCACGGCTACGTCCCGCGAGCAGTACTTC	CATTATSREQYF
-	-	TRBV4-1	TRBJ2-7	TGCGCCAGCAGCCAAGAAACCCCCTACGAGCAGTACTTC	CASSQETPYEQYF
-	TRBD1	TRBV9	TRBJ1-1	TGTGCCAGCAGCGACGAGGGACAGGGGGGCACTGAAGCTTTCTTT	CASSDEGQGGTEAFF
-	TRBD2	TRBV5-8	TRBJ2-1	TGTGCCAGCAGCTTATACAGCGGGAGGGCCTACAATGAGCAGTTCTTC	CASSLYSGRAYNEQFF
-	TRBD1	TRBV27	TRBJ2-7	TGTGCCAGCAGAGACAGGTGGGCAGGGGGCAACGAGCAGTACTTC	CASRDRWAGGNEQYF